This T cell receptor (beta chain) was observed in a study of spatial heterogeneity in lung cancer. Across the whole study: Samples were obtained from around 72 donors, all untreated early-stage non-small cell lung cancer patients. Follow-up PBMC samples were sequenced when available, at a median of roughly 2 years after resection.

This CDR3 is 14 amino acids long. Germline V lookup: CDR1 SGHRS, CDR2 YFSETQ. With 1 base removed from V and 4 bases from J, the gap between germline ends came to 11 bases. This clonotype was observed at least ten times. Each TCR cDNA molecule carried a unique molecular identifier. Each CDR3 protein is one row after TCRdb ran MiXCR on the 5' RACE reads. This table has fewer than 50,000 distinct CDR3 sequences, approximately 10% appearing once. Time point meaning: blood at routine non-recurrence follow-up after resection. The input material, whole RNA from tumor, nontumor lung or frozen PBMC, was sequenced unsorted.

Here the sequenced sample was PBMCs, taken at follow-up. This receptor was obtained from a female donor with early-stage non-small cell lung cancer. The chain has TRBV5-1 and TRBJ1-1; tentative D call: TRBD1 (5 bases). The CDR3 nucleotides read TGCGCCAGCAGCTTGAACTCAGGGAGCACTGAAGCTTTCTTT. It is translated as CASSLNSGSTEAFF.